The 19 T cell receptor beta chains below were found in one sample sequenced in a study of CD8+CD57+ T cells in acquired aplastic anemia (dated by TCRdb to 2017 to 2018). TCRdb shows the sequencer as Illumina HiSeq 2000. Profiling of TCR beta VDJ combinations and CDR3 sequences used genomic DNA as the template. TCRdb reran the public reads through fastp at Q25 and MiXCR, keeping productive beta chains. Every entry covers one CDR3 protein and lists the most common genes and DNA from its rows. This sample has some 410,000 distinct CDR3 sequences in its table, and approximately 70% of those were observed once. The leading ten clones occupy 4% of the sample. Sample: sorted CD4+, CD8+, or CD8+CD57+ T cells (not recorded which) from PBMCs. These receptors originate from a human donor in good health, serving as a control.

On this clonotype itself: Its ends do not fully match the called genes, so a read error is possible. The V gene is TRBV7-3, the J gene TRBJ1-1; no definite D call. Per germline, CDR1 SGHTA and CDR2 FQGTGA. The length of the CDR3 is 14 residues. CDR3 DNA sequence: TGTGCCACCAGCATTGCTCTAACCTATACTGACACTTTCTTT. Translation gives CATSIALTYTDTFF. Full variable domain (remainder filled in from reference TRBV7-3 and TRBJ1-1): GAGVSQTPSNKVTEKGKYVELRCDPISGHTALYWYRQSLGQGPEFLIYFQGTGAADDSGLPNDRFFAVRPEGSVSTLKIQRTERGDSAVYLCATSIALTYTDTFFGQGTRLTVV.

There are a few counts of this clonotype. This chain connects TRBV6-6 to TRBJ2-7; 12 bases agree with TRBD2. Germline CDR1 and CDR2: MNHNY and SVGAGI (reference sequence). This CDR3 comprises 15 residues. The V gene end was trimmed by 6 bases and the J gene end by 2 bases; junction bases not matched to a gene: 5. The CDR3 DNA follows: TGTGCCAGCAGCCTTTCTAGCGGGGGGGCCTACGAGCAGTACTTC. Protein sequence: CASSLSSGGAYEQYF.

This clonotype was observed at least ten times. The V gene is TRBV5-5, the J gene TRBJ2-7, with TRBD1 as a possible D gene (6 bases). Germline lookup yields CDR1 SGHKS and CDR2 YYEKEE (reference sequence). Trimming pared 3 bases from V and 3 bases from J, leaving 7 bases between. The CDR3 contains 12 residues. The CDR3 DNA reads as TGTGCCAGCAGCTCGGACAGCTACGAGCAGTACTTC. Translation gives CASSSDSYEQYF.

This clonotype came up many times. The J gene is TRBJ1-3, the V gene TRBV30; maybe TRBD1 (5 bases). Germline CDR1 reads GTSNPN; CDR2 reads SVGIG (reference sequence). CDR3 length: 15 residues. The V end lost 0 bases, the J end lost 3 bases, and 12 bases lay between the germline ends. In DNA, the CDR3 is TGTGCCTGGAGTGTACCAGGGAATGGTGGAAACACCATATATTTT. This codes for CAWSVPGNGGNTIYF.

This clonotype came up many times. The V gene is TRBV3-1, the J gene TRBJ2-5; the D is unclear. In germline, CDR1 is LGHDT, CDR2 YNNKEL (reference sequence). The CDR3 has 13 amino acids. Trimming took 4 bases from V and 5 from J, leaving 11 bases between them. CDR3 nucleotides: TGTGCCAGCAGCCCATCCGTTCTTGAGACCCAGTACTTC. This translates into CASSPSVLETQYF.

This clonotype was seen at least ten times. This rearrangement joins TRBV28 to TRBJ1-5, with 7 bases matching TRBD1. The V gene end was trimmed by 6 bases and the J gene end by 0 bases; junction bases not matched to a gene: 5. Germline CDR1 is MDHEN and CDR2 is SYDVKM. This CDR3 has 15 residues. CDR3 nucleotides: TGTGCCAGCAGGGGAAGGGGGCGTAGCAATCAGCCCCAGCATTTT. This codes for CASRGRGRSNQPQHF.

This chain connects TRBV20-1 to TRBJ2-7; 9 nucleotides match TRBD2. The CDR3 is 12 residues long. V lost 8 bases, J lost 9 bases, and 11 bases stayed unmatched. CDR1 and CDR2 from the germline V gene are DFQATT and SNEGSKA (reference sequence). The CDR3 bases are TGCAGTACCAGGACTAGCGCGTACCCGCAGTACTTC. It specifies CSTRTSAYPQYF.

For this clonotype: As the CDR3 is not closed by the conserved phenylalanine or tryptophan, this likely results from a read error. The DNA is omitted, as the CDR3 cannot be located on it reliably, and the CDR3 follows TCRdb's listing. This rearrangement joins TRBV24-1 to TRBJ1-2; the table's D call of TRBD1 was not tested on the DNA. Including both end residues, the CDR3 is 14 amino acids long. Germline CDR1 is KGHDR and CDR2 is SFDVKD. This chain's CDR3 is CASSEATDRGANVL.

Comment on this clonotype: A read error may account for a junction end that differs from germline. CDR3: CASSVVPGNPEAFF. In nucleotides, the CDR3 is TGCGCCAGCAGCGTAGTTCCCGGGAACCCTGAAGCTTTCTTT. The rearrangement joins TRBV5-1 to TRBJ1-1; D gene uncertain. Germline values: CDR1 SGHRS, CDR2 YFSETQ. This CDR3 region has 14 residues.

This clonotype was seen ten or more times. V is TRBV30 and J is TRBJ2-7; TRBD1 matches at 10 bases. The ends lost 4 bases at V and 0 bases at J; junction bases unmatched: 6. The CDR3 sequence is 15 residues long. Germline V lookup: CDR1 GTSNPN, CDR2 SVGIG (reference sequence). The CDR3 sequence: CAWNIRTGGSYEQYF. The CDR3 nucleotides read TGTGCCTGGAATATCCGGACAGGGGGCTCCTACGAGCAGTACTTC.

The J gene is TRBJ2-7, the V gene TRBV7-2, with D perhaps matching TRBD1 (7 bases). Germline values: CDR1 SGHTA, CDR2 FQGNSA. Trimming removed 1 base from V and 10 bases from J, with 23 bases in between. The CDR3 loop spans 16 amino acids. The CDR3 loop is CASSLEGGQTYNDQYF. In nucleotides, the CDR3 is TGTGCCAGCAGCTTAGAGGGGGGACAGACCTACAATGATCAGTACTTC.

This clonotype has a handful of counts. The chain uses TRBV29-1 and TRBJ1-2; D call uncertain. Germline-derived CDR1 and CDR2 are SQVTM and ANQGSEA. CDR3 length: 11 amino acids. V was clipped by 4 bases and J by 6 bases, with 9 bases between them. The CDR3 bases are TGCAGCGTTGGGACGAGTAATGGCTACACCTTC. It is translated as CSVGTSNGYTF.

The chain is built from TRBV7-2 and TRBJ2-7, with D maybe TRBD1 (6 bases). This CDR3 has 14 amino acids. Germline V gene sequence: CDR1 SGHTA, CDR2 FQGNSA. The V and J ends lost 5 bases and 3 bases respectively, with 14 bases between them. Here the CDR3 reads CASSLRPGVYEQYF. CDR3 coding DNA: TGTGCCAGCAGCCTACGTCCAGGGGTCTACGAGCAGTACTTC.

This clonotype was recorded at least ten times. This chain links TRBV6-5 with TRBJ1-2; the D is unclear. Trimming shortened V by 8 bases and J by 8 bases, and 24 bases separated the two germline ends. There are 15 residues in the CDR3. Germline CDR1 reads MNHEY; CDR2 reads SVGAGI. The CDR3 sequence: CASGPLRAITVGYTF. The CDR3 coding sequence is TGTGCCAGCGGCCCCCTTCGGGCTATCACTGTCGGCTACACCTTC.

V gene TRBV29-1 combines with J gene TRBJ1-2; a possible D gene is TRBD1 (6 bases). V shed 4 bases and J shed 4 bases, with 16 bases lying between them. The CDR3 runs 14 residues. CDR1 is SQVTM, CDR2 ANQGSEA, per germline. The chain's CDR3 is CSVVDSSFFYGYTF. The CDR3 DNA reads TGCAGCGTTGTGGACAGCAGCTTTTTCTATGGCTACACCTTC.

As regards this clonotype: A read error is likely, as this CDR3 ends without the conserved phenylalanine or tryptophan. Because the CDR3's place on the DNA is in doubt, the DNA is left out and the CDR3 is given as listed by TCRdb. The chain links TRBV7-2 to TRBJ2-7; the table assigns TRBD1, which was not confirmed against the DNA. Germline V CDR1 and CDR2: SGHTA, FQGNSA. The CDR3 extends over 13 residues, inclusive of both ends. The chain's CDR3 is CASRPDRVSNQPQ.

The CDR3 protein is CASSRNRGPSGNTIYF. CDR3 in DNA: TGTGCCAGCAGCAGAAACAGGGGACCCTCTGGAAACACCATATATTTT. This chain joins TRBV5-4 and TRBJ1-3; 7 bases are a match to TRBD1. The V and J ends lost 4 bases and 0 bases, in that order; junction bases with no gene match: 7. Germline V lookup: CDR1 SGHNT, CDR2 YYREEE (reference sequence). The CDR3 runs 16 residues.

The J gene is TRBJ2-1, the V gene TRBV28; 13 bases map to TRBD2. This CDR3 has 14 residues. CDR1 MDHEN and CDR2 SYDVKM come from the germline V gene. Trimming cost V 8 bases and J 6 bases; bases outside gene matches: 4. The CDR3 nucleotides read TGTGCCAGCTTCGGGACTAGCGGGGTCAATGAGCAGTTCTTC. Protein product: CASFGTSGVNEQFF.

This clonotype was recorded many times. The chain employs TRBV4-3 and TRBJ1-2; D unclear. CDR3 length: 13 amino acids. V was clipped by 0 bases and J by 6 bases, with 8 bases between them. The germline CDR1 and CDR2 sequences are LGHNA and YSLEER. CDR3 residues: CASSQEYQDGYTF. The CDR3 DNA sequence: TGCGCCAGCAGCCAAGAGTACCAGGATGGCTACACCTTC.